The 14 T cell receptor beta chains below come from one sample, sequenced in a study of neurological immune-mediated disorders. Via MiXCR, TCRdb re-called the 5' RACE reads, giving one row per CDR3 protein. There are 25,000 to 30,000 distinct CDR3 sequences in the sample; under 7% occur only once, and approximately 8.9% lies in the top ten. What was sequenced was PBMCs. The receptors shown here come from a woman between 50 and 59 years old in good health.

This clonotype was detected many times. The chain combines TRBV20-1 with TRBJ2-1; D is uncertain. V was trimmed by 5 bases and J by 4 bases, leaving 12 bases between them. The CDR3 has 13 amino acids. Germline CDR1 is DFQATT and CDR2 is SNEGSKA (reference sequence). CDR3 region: CSAGQTGYNEQFF. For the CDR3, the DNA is TGCAGTGCTGGGCAGACTGGATACAATGAGCAGTTCTTC.

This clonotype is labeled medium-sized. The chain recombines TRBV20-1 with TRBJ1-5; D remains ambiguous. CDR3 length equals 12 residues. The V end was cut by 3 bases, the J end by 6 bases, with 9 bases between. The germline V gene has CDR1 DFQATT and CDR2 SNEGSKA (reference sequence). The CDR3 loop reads CSASRTGQPQHF. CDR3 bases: TGCAGTGCTAGTAGGACGGGTCAGCCCCAGCATTTT.

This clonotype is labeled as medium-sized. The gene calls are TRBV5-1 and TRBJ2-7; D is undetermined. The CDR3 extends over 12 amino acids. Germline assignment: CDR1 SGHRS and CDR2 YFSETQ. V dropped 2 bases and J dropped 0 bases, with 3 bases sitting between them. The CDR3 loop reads CASSLTSYEQYF. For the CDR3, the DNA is TGCGCCAGCAGCTTAACCTCCTACGAGCAGTACTTC.

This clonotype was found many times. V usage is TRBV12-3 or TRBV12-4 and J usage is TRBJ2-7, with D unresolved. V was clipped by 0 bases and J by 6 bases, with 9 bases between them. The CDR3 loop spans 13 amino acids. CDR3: CASSLAGNGEQYF. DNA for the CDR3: TGTGCCAGCAGTTTAGCGGGAAATGGCGAGCAGTACTTC.

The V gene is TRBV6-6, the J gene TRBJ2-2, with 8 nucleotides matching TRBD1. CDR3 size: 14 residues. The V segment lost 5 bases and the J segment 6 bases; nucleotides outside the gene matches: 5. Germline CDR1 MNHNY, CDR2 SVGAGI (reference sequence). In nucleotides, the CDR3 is TGTGCCAGCAGTCAGACAGGGGCCGCCGGGGAGCTGTTTTTT. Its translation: CASSQTGAAGELFF.

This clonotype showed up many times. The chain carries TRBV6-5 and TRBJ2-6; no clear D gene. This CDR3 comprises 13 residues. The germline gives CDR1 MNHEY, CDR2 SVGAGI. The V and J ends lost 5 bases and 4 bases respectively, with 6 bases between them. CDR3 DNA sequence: TGTGCCAGCAGTCAGATGGGGGCCAACGTCCTGACTTTC. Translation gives CASSQMGANVLTF.

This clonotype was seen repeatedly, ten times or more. CDR3 in amino acids: CASSLGAGAHSPLHF. The DNA for the CDR3 is TGTGCCAGCAGTTTAGGGGCAGGGGCCCATTCACCCCTCCACTTT. The chain employs TRBV12-3 or TRBV12-4 and TRBJ1-6; tentatively, D is TRBD1 (6 bases). The CDR3 loop spans 15 amino acids. Trimming cost V 1 base and J 8 bases, with 12 bases left between them.

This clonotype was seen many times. CDR3 in amino acids: CASSLTRDQPQHF. The CDR3 DNA reads as TGTGCCAGCAGCCTAACGCGGGATCAGCCCCAGCATTTT. V is TRBV7-2 and J is TRBJ1-5; D gene ambiguous. Germline lookup yields CDR1 SGHTA and CDR2 FQGNSA. The ends were cut back, 5 bases at V and 5 bases at J, with 10 bases in the middle. This CDR3 has 13 residues.

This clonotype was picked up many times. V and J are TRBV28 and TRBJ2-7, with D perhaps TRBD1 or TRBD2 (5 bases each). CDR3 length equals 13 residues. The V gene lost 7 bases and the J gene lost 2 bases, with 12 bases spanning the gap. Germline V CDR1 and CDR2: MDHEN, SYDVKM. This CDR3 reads CASISEGPYEQYF. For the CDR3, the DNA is TGTGCCAGCATCTCAGAGGGGCCCTACGAGCAGTACTTC.

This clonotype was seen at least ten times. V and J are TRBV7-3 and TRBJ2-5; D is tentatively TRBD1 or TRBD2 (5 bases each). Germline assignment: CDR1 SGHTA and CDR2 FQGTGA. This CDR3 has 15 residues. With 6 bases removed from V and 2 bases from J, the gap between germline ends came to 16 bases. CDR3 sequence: CASRKTEDSQETQYF. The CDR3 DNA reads TGTGCCAGCAGGAAGACAGAGGACTCACAAGAGACCCAGTACTTC.

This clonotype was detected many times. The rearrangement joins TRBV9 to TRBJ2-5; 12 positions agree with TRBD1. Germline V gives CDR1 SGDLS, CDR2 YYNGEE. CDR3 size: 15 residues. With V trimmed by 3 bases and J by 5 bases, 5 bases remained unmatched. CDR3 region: CASSARDRGLETQYF. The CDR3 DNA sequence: TGTGCCAGCAGCGCGCGGGACAGGGGGCTGGAGACCCAGTACTTC.

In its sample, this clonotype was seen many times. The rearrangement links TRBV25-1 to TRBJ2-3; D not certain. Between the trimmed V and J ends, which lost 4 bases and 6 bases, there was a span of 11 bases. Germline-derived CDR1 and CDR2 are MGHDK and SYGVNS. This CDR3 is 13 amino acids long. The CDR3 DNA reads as TGTGCCAGCAGTGGGCTATCTCGCGATACGCAGTATTTT. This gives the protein CASSGLSRDTQYF.

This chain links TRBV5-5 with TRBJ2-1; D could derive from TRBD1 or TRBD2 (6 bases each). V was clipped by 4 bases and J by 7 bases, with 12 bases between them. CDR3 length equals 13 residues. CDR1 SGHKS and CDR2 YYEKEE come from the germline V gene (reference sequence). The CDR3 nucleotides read TGTGCCAGCAGCGACCGAGGGGGGAATGAGCAGTTCTTC. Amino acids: CASSDRGGNEQFF.

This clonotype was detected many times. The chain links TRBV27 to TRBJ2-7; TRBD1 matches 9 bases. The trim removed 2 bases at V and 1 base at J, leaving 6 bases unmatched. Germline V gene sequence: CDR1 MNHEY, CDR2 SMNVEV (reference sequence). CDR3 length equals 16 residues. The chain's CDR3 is CASSLGGQGRSYEQYF. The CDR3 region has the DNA TGTGCCAGCAGTTTAGGAGGACAGGGGAGGTCCTACGAGCAGTACTTC.